This passage covers 19 T cell receptor beta chains from one sample sequenced in a study of T cell responses to AZD1222 COVID-19 vaccine. The assay was immunoSEQ multiplex PCR, and TCRdb's table has in-frame clones only and misses some. The sample shows roughly 120,000 clones, about 88% of them seen only once. Sample: peripheral blood, taken on day 0 of AZD1222 vaccination. The receptors shown here come from an adult in good health.

This chain connects TRBV5-1 to TRBJ1-5; D remains ambiguous. This CDR3 is built from 14 residues. Between the trimmed V and J ends, which lost 4 bases and 2 bases, there was a span of 10 bases. Per the germline V gene, CDR1 is SGHRS and CDR2 is YFSETQ. The CDR3 DNA follows: TGCGCCAGCAGCCCCGAGGGAGGCAATCAGCCCCAGCATTTT. Amino acid sequence: CASSPEGGNQPQHF. Together with reference TRBV5-1 and TRBJ1-5, the CDR3 gives the full variable domain: KAGVTQTPRYLIKTRGQQVTLSCSPISGHRSVSWYQQTPGQGLQFLFEYFSETQRNKGNFPGRFSGRQFSNSRSEMNVSTLELGDSALYLCASSPEGGNQPQHFGDGTRLSIL.

This clone showed up just a few times. The rearrangement links TRBV5-1 to TRBJ2-3; 8 bases match TRBD2. CDR1 is SGHRS, CDR2 YFSETQ, per germline. J lost 0 bases, V lost 7 bases, and 13 bases had no gene match. The length of the CDR3 is 17 residues. CDR3 sequence reads: CASHRPLSGDSTDTQYF. DNA for the CDR3: TGCGCCAGCCATAGGCCTCTTAGCGGGGATAGCACAGATACGCAGTATTTT.

The CDR3 nucleotides read TGCGCCAGCAGCGCAGGACAGGGAGACACCAACTATGGCTACACCTTC. It is translated as CASSAGQGDTNYGYTF. The chain is built from TRBV5-1 and TRBJ1-2, with TRBD1 identical over 8 bases. With 4 bases clipped from V and 2 bases from J, the junction kept 10 bases outside the gene matches. The CDR3 has 16 amino acids. The germline gives CDR1 SGHRS, CDR2 YFSETQ.

The CDR3 here is CASSAQGIGYTF. The CDR3 coding sequence is TGTGCCAGCAGCGCACAGGGAATTGGCTACACCTTC. The J gene is TRBJ1-2, the V gene TRBV7-3, with D perhaps TRBD1 (6 bases). CDR1 SGHTA and CDR2 FQGTGA come from the germline V gene. This CDR3 is built from 12 residues. V lost 5 bases, J lost 7 bases, and 11 bases lay in between.

The rearrangement joins TRBV5-1 to TRBJ1-2; D may be TRBD1 (6 bases). Trimming shortened V by 4 bases and J by 8 bases, and 15 bases separated the two germline ends. Germline values: CDR1 SGHRS, CDR2 YFSETQ. This CDR3 has 13 amino acids. In DNA form, the CDR3 reads TGCGCCAGCAGCCCCAGAAACAGGGACGGCTACACCTTC. This sequence encodes CASSPRNRDGYTF.

This sequence joins TRBV30 and TRBJ1-5; perhaps TRBD1 as D (6 bases). CDR3 length: 15 amino acids. Trimming took 1 base from V and 2 from J, leaving 12 bases between them. Germline V gene sequence: CDR1 GTSNPN, CDR2 SVGIG (reference sequence). The CDR3 region is CAWSARGIGNQPQHF. The CDR3, as DNA: TGTGCCTGGAGTGCCAGGGGAATTGGCAATCAGCCCCAGCATTTT.

The chain employs TRBV5-4 and TRBJ2-4; no clear D gene. The CDR3 extends over 14 amino acids. V lost 7 bases and J lost 0, with 11 bases in between. Germline loops: CDR1 SGHNT, CDR2 YYREEE (reference sequence). The CDR3 bases are TGTGCCAGCTCCACGGGTGAAGCCAAAAACATTCAGTACTTC. Its translation: CASSTGEAKNIQYF.

This clone was observed once. The chain carries TRBV7-3 and TRBJ2-5, with 15 bases aligning to TRBD2. CDR1 and CDR2 from the germline V gene are SGHTA and FQGTGA. The CDR3 contains 17 residues. J gave up 2 bases and V 5 bases, and 6 bases lay outside the gene matches. CDR3 loop: CASSPGLAGGTQETQYF. Written as DNA, the CDR3 is TGTGCCAGCAGCCCCGGACTAGCGGGGGGGACACAAGAGACCCAGTACTTC.

This sequence joins TRBV27 and TRBJ1-1; 8 bases are a match to TRBD1. CDR3 length equals 13 residues. V trimming: 2 bases; J trimming: 6 bases; junction bases outside the gene matches: 2. Per germline, CDR1 MNHEY and CDR2 SMNVEV (reference sequence). In DNA form, the CDR3 reads TGTGCCAGCAGTTTACAGGGGGCCTCTGAAGCTTTCTTT. It is translated as CASSLQGASEAFF.

The chain is built from TRBV5-1 and TRBJ2-3, with 9 bases lining up with TRBD2. The CDR3 totals 17 residues. From germline, CDR1 is SGHRS and CDR2 YFSETQ. The ends lost 5 bases at V and 9 bases at J; junction bases unmatched: 19. The CDR3 is CASRNDPSGGPVSTQYF. Here the CDR3 DNA reads TGCGCCAGCAGAAATGACCCCAGCGGGGGGCCGGTTTCGACGCAGTATTTT.

This sequence joins TRBV6-5 and TRBJ2-6, with no clear D. This CDR3 is built from 13 residues. Trimming stripped 8 bases from V and 1 base from J, with 6 bases between. In germline, CDR1 is MNHEY, CDR2 SVGAGI. The CDR3 loop is CASLESGANVLTF. DNA for the CDR3: TGTGCCAGCCTGGAATCTGGGGCCAACGTCCTGACTTTC.

The V gene is TRBV19, the J gene TRBJ1-1; D possibly corresponds to TRBD1 (6 bases). Germline lookup yields CDR1 LNHDA and CDR2 SQIVND (reference sequence). The V and J ends lost 3 bases and 4 bases respectively, with 12 bases between them. The CDR3 is 14 amino acids. The DNA for the CDR3 is TGTGCCAGTAGTATCGACAGGCGCAGCACTGAAGCTTTCTTT. Translated, it gives CASSIDRRSTEAFF.

The rearrangement links TRBV7-2 to TRBJ2-3, with D unresolved. The CDR3 is 14 residues long. Trimming took 2 bases from V and 0 from J, leaving 6 bases between them. The germline V gene has CDR1 SGHTA and CDR2 FQGNSA. CDR3 amino acids: CASSLSGSTDTQYF. The CDR3 nucleotides read TGTGCCAGCAGCTTATCCGGGAGCACAGATACGCAGTATTTT. Full variable domain (remainder filled in from reference TRBV7-2 and TRBJ2-3): GAGVSQSPSNKVTEKGKDVELRCDPISGHTALYWYRQSLGQGLEFLIYFQGNSAPDKSGLPSDRFSAERTGGSVSTLTIQRTQQEDSAVYLCASSLSGSTDTQYFGPGTRLTVL.

There are a few counts of this clone. The V call is TRBV6-2 or TRBV6-3, the J call TRBJ2-7; weak D call: TRBD1 (5 bases). This CDR3 has 14 residues. V was clipped by 1 base and J by 6 bases, with 13 bases between them. Germline CDR1 MNHEY, CDR2 SVGEGT. This chain's CDR3 is CASSYLVARGEQYF. CDR3 bases: TGTGCCAGCAGTTACTTGGTGGCTAGGGGCGAGCAGTACTTC.

The chain carries TRBV15 and TRBJ1-1, with TRBD1 as a possible D gene (6 bases). This CDR3 spans 16 amino acids. Trimming took off 0 bases at V and 4 bases at J, with 15 bases between the two ends. Germline CDR1 reads LNHNV; CDR2 reads YYDKDF (reference sequence). CDR3 region: CATSRDGQGKGTEAFF. Here the CDR3 DNA reads TGTGCCACCAGCAGAGATGGGCAGGGGAAGGGCACTGAAGCTTTCTTT.

This chain links TRBV28 with TRBJ1-6; 7 positions match TRBD1. Germline-derived CDR1 and CDR2 are MDHEN and SYDVKM. The V gene end was trimmed by 7 bases and the J gene end by 2 bases; junction bases not matched to a gene: 8. The CDR3 has 16 amino acids. The CDR3 loop is CASNLLGQAYNSPLHF. CDR3 DNA: TGTGCCAGCAACCTCCTAGGACAGGCCTATAATTCACCCCTCCACTTT.

This chain links TRBV6-5 with TRBJ2-1, with D maybe TRBD1 (6 bases). V lost 2 bases to trimming and J lost 2 bases, with 10 bases between them. This CDR3 is 15 amino acids long. CDR1 is MNHEY and CDR2 is SVGAGI in the germline V gene. The CDR3 nucleotides are TGTGCCAGCAGTTACGAGGCAGGGGCCTACAATGAGCAGTTCTTC. This sequence encodes CASSYEAGAYNEQFF.

In DNA, the CDR3 is TGTGCCAGCACCCCCTCAGGGGGCTATGAGCAGTTCTTC. This sequence encodes CASTPSGGYEQFF. The chain uses TRBV9 and TRBJ2-1; TRBD1 matches 8 bases. This CDR3 has 13 residues. Germline V lookup: CDR1 SGDLS, CDR2 YYNGEE. Losses at the gene ends were 6 bases for V and 8 bases for J; bases not matched to a gene: 7.

This chain connects TRBV23-1 to TRBJ2-3, with D perhaps matching TRBD2 (5 bases). TRBV23-1 is noted as an ORF with a role that remains uncertain. The CDR3 is made up of 15 amino acids. V lost 4 bases to trimming and J lost 1 base, with 12 bases between them. This CDR3 reads CASSLIGIRTDTQYF. The DNA of the CDR3 is TGCGCCAGCAGTCTCATCGGGATACGCACAGATACGCAGTATTTT.